The entry below describes one T cell receptor (beta chain). As yet, its antigen is unknown. Roughly 9.5 milliliters of peripheral blood were drawn from each donor into EDTA-treated tubes. For the second PCR, which ran for roughly 7 to 11 cycles, a sample-barcoded 5' primer and a J-beta primer mix were used. MiXCR, applied by TCRdb to the 5' RACE reads, yields one record per CDR3 protein. Of 600,000 to 850,000 distinct CDR3 sequences listed, roughly 44% are singletons. These data are taken from a study of blood T cells in healthy people across ages. The study's findings and limits: TCR beta diversity, measured per million T cells, fell in a roughly linear way with age. PBMCs that were unsorted prevented a conclusive naive versus antigen-experienced comparison.

Germline-derived CDR1 and CDR2 are SGHKS and YYEKEE (reference sequence). The CDR3 contains 14 residues. The V segment lost 5 bases and the J segment 3 bases; nucleotides outside the gene matches: 7. The clonotype was recovered from a woman aged 60-75 years in good health. The chain links TRBV5-5 to TRBJ2-5, with 7 bases fitting TRBD2. Sequencing input: blood. The CDR3 loop reads CASSPGTTKETQYF. CDR3 nucleotide sequence: TGTGCCAGCAGTCCCGGGACTACCAAAGAGACCCAGTACTTC.